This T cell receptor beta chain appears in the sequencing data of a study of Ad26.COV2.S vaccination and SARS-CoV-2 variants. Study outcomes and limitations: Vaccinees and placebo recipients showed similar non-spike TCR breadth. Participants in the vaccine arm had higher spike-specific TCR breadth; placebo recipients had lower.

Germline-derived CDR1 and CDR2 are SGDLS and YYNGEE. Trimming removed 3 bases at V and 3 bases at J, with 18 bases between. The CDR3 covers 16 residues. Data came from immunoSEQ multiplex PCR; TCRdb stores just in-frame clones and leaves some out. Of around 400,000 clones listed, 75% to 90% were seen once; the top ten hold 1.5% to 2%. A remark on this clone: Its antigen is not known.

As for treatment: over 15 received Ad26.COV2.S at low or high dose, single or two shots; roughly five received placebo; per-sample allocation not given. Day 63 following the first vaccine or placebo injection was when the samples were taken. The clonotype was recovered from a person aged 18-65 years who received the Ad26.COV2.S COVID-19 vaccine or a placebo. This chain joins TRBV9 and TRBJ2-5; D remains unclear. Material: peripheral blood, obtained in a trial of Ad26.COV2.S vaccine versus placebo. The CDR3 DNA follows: TGTGCCAGCAGCGCGGTAGATTGGCAGGAGAAAGAGACCCAGTACTTC. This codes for CASSAVDWQEKETQYF.